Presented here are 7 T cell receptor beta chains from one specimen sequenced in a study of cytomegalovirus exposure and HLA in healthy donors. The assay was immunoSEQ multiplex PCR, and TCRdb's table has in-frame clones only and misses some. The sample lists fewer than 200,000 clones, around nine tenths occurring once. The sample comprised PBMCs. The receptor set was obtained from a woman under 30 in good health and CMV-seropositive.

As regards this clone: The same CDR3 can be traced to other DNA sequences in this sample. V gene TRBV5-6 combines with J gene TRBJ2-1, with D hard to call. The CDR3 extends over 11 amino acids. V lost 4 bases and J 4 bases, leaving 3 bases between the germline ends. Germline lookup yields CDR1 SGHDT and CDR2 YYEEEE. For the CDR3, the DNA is TGTGCCAGCAGCCTTTACAATGAGCAGTTCTTC. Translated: CASSLYNEQFF.

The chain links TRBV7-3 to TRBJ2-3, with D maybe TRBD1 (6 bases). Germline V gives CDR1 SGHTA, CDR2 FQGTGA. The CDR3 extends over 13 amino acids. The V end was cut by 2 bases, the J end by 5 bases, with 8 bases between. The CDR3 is CASSLGGQDTQYF. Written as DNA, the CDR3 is TGTGCCAGCAGCTTAGGGGGCCAAGATACGCAGTATTTT.

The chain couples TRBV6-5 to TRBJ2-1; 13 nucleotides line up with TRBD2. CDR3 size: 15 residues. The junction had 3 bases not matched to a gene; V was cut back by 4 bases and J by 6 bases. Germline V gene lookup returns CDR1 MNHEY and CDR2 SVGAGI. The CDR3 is CASSWGLAGINEQFF. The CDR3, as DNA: TGTGCCAGCAGTTGGGGACTAGCGGGGATCAATGAGCAGTTCTTC.

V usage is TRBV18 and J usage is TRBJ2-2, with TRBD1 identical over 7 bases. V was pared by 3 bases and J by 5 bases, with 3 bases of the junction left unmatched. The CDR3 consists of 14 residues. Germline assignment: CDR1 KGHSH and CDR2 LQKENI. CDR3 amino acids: CASSPRQGTGELFF. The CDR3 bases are TGTGCCAGCTCACCCCGACAGGGTACCGGGGAGCTGTTTTTT.

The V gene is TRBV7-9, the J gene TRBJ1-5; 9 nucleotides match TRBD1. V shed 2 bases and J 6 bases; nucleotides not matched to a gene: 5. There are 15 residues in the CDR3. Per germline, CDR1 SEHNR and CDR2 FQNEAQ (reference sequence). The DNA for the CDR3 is TGTGCCAGCAGCTTAACAGGGGGCTTGGGTCAGCCCCAGCATTTT. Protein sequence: CASSLTGGLGQPQHF.

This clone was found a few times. The DNA of the CDR3 is TGTGCCAGCAGTTTCGTGGGAGGGGAAGAGCCCCAGCATTTT. Translated: CASSFVGGEEPQHF. The chain joins TRBV27 to TRBJ1-5; TRBD1 is a possible D gene (5 bases). The V gene lost 3 bases and the J gene lost 8 bases, with 14 bases spanning the gap. The CDR3 extends over 14 amino acids. From germline, CDR1 is MNHEY and CDR2 SMNVEV (reference sequence).

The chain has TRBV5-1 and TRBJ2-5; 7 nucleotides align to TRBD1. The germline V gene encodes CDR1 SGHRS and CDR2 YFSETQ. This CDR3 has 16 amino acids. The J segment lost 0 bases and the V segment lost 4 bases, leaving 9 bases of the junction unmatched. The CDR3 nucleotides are TGCGCCAGCAGCGACAGGGTTTATGGGTACCAAGAGACCCAGTACTTC. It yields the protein CASSDRVYGYQETQYF.